The clone carrying this TCR beta chain was counted a few times. Generated by immunoSEQ multiplex PCR, the TCRdb table keeps only in-frame clones and is missing some. The sample records approximately 82,000 clones, over 85% being singletons. This record belongs to a study of glioma-infiltrating T cells after dendritic cell vaccination. The CDR3 consists of 19 residues. J was trimmed by 0 bases and V by 1 base; bases with no gene match: 12. From germline, CDR1 is SGHNT and CDR2 YYREEE (reference sequence). This receptor was identified in a human donor with glioblastoma. This sequence joins TRBV5-4 and TRBJ1-1, with TRBD1 matching over 10 bases. The sequencing here drew on blood, taken before dendritic cell vaccination. This chain's CDR3 is CASSLSVGTGEGMNTEAFF. In DNA form, the CDR3 reads TGTGCCAGCAGCTTGAGCGTTGGGACAGGGGAAGGCATGAACACTGAAGCTTTCTTT.